Presented here are 21 T cell receptor beta chains from one specimen sequenced in a study of cytomegalovirus exposure and HLA in healthy donors. Clones were read by immunoSEQ multiplex PCR, and TCRdb kept only the in-frame ones, dropping some. Of approximately 190,000 clones in the sample, approximately 88% were seen once. Sequencing used PBMCs. These receptors were collected from a man younger than 35 in good health and CMV-seropositive.

The gene calls are TRBV4-3 and TRBJ2-2, with 7 bases matching TRBD1. This CDR3 is built from 16 residues. The V gene's germline CDR1 is LGHNA and CDR2 YSLEER. V was pared by 4 bases and J by 3 bases, with 8 bases of the junction left unmatched. The CDR3 spells CASSPEGQTYTGELFF. CDR3 DNA: TGCGCCAGCAGCCCAGAGGGACAGACTTACACCGGGGAGCTGTTTTTT.

The chain combines TRBV9 with TRBJ1-1, with 9 bases identical to TRBD1. This CDR3 has 14 residues. V lost 0 bases to trimming and J lost 10 bases; unmatched junction nucleotides: 7. Germline CDR1 and CDR2: SGDLS and YYNGEE. Here the CDR3 DNA reads TGTGCCAGCAGCGTAGGTGGGACAGGGTTGCCAGCTTTCTTT. As protein: CASSVGGTGLPAFF.

This chain connects TRBV11-3 to TRBJ1-2; D possibly corresponds to TRBD1 (5 bases). CDR1 and CDR2 (germline): SGHNT, YENEEA. The V end lost 8 bases, the J end lost 4 bases, and 17 bases lay between the germline ends. The CDR3 contains 14 residues. The CDR3 DNA reads TGTGCCAGCCACATCGTGGACAAAGGCTATGGCTACACCTTC. Translating gives CASHIVDKGYGYTF.

The chain recombines TRBV28 with TRBJ2-7; D remains ambiguous. V lost 4 bases, J lost 5 bases, and 12 bases lay in between. The germline gives CDR1 MDHEN, CDR2 SYDVKM. The CDR3 extends over 13 amino acids. The CDR3 nucleotides are TGTGCCAGCAGTTCACCAACACCTGACGAGCAGTACTTC. This gives the protein CASSSPTPDEQYF.

This chain joins TRBV5-4 and TRBJ2-2; 7 bases agree with TRBD1. The ends lost 3 bases at V and 4 bases at J; junction bases unmatched: 6. CDR3 length equals 15 residues. CDR1 and CDR2 from the germline V gene are SGHNT and YYREEE (reference sequence). The CDR3 reads CASSSGQWVTGELFF. In DNA, the CDR3 is TGTGCCAGCAGCTCGGGACAGTGGGTCACCGGGGAGCTGTTTTTT.

The rearrangement joins TRBV6-6 to TRBJ1-5; the match to TRBD1 covers 9 bases. V dropped 5 bases and J dropped 5; count of bases not matched to a gene: 4. Germline V gene lookup returns CDR1 MNHNY and CDR2 SVGAGI (reference sequence). The CDR3 extends over 14 amino acids. The CDR3 spells CASSPGQGYQPQHF. CDR3 nucleotide sequence: TGTGCCAGCAGTCCCGGACAGGGGTATCAGCCCCAGCATTTT.

The V gene is TRBV7-9, the J gene TRBJ2-1; 9 bases line up with TRBD2. Germline loops: CDR1 SEHNR, CDR2 FQNEAQ (reference sequence). CDR3 length: 15 residues. V gave up 3 bases and J gave up 5 bases; unmatched junction bases: 5. The CDR3 spells CASSLGASGNNEQFF. Here the CDR3 DNA reads TGTGCCAGCAGCTTGGGCGCTAGCGGGAACAATGAGCAGTTCTTC.

The chain uses TRBV11-1 and TRBJ2-7; D remains ambiguous. Germline V gives CDR1 SGHAT, CDR2 FQDESV (reference sequence). Trimming cost V 5 bases and J 5 bases, with 13 bases left between them. The CDR3 covers 13 residues. The CDR3 DNA follows: TGTGCCAGCAGCCCCCGCGGTTGGGACGAGCAGTACTTC. Amino acid sequence: CASSPRGWDEQYF.

Only a few counts were recorded for this clone. The J gene is TRBJ1-5, the V gene TRBV28; D unclear. Trimming cost V 3 bases and J 11 bases, with 11 bases left between them. In germline, CDR1 is MDHEN, CDR2 SYDVKM. The CDR3 runs 12 residues. The CDR3 region is CASSLADMAQHF. In nucleotides, the CDR3 is TGTGCCAGCAGTTTGGCAGACATGGCCCAGCATTTT.

The V call is TRBV19, the J call TRBJ1-5, with D possibly matching TRBD1 (6 bases). This CDR3 is built from 12 residues. The ends were cut back, 9 bases at V and 3 bases at J, with 9 bases in the middle. Germline CDR1 reads LNHDA; CDR2 reads SQIVND (reference sequence). Here the CDR3 reads CASSGVNQPQHF. The CDR3, as DNA: TGTGCCAGCTCAGGGGTCAATCAGCCCCAGCATTTT. Variable domain in full (rest from reference TRBV19 and TRBJ1-5): DGGITQSPKYLFRKEGQNVTLSCEQNLNHDAMYWYRQDPGQGLRLIYYSQIVNDFQKGDIAEGYSVSREKKESFPLTVTSAQKNPTAFYLCASSGVNQPQHFGDGTRLSIL.

This sequence joins TRBV30 and TRBJ1-4; D possibly corresponds to TRBD1 (6 bases). CDR1 GTSNPN and CDR2 SVGIG come from the germline V gene (reference sequence). V shed 3 bases and J shed 8 bases, with 13 bases lying between them. The CDR3 covers 13 residues. CDR3 nucleotides: TGTGCCTGGAGAGGGGGGGTAGAAGAAAAACTGTTTTTT. Protein sequence: CAWRGGVEEKLFF.

The chain carries TRBV5-4 and TRBJ2-3; D perhaps matches TRBD2 (6 bases). This CDR3 spans 16 amino acids. The V end was cut by 0 bases, the J end by 4 bases, with 15 bases between. CDR1 and CDR2 from the germline V gene are SGHNT and YYREEE (reference sequence). The CDR3 nucleotides read TGTGCCAGCAGCTTGGACGGGAGCCACGGGGCAGATACGCAGTATTTT. Residues: CASSLDGSHGADTQYF.

The chain has TRBV5-6 and TRBJ1-2; 7 bases are shared with TRBD1. This CDR3 has 14 residues. The V segment lost 3 bases and the J segment 8 bases; nucleotides outside the gene matches: 10. The germline gives CDR1 SGHDT, CDR2 YYEEEE. CDR3 protein: CASSSTGAGSGYTF. CDR3 sequence (DNA): TGTGCCAGCAGCTCAACAGGGGCGGGCTCCGGCTACACCTTC.

This clone was seen a single time. V is TRBV11-2 and J is TRBJ2-3, with a weak D call TRBD2 (6 bases). Germline V gives CDR1 SGHAT, CDR2 FQNNGV. The CDR3 runs to 14 residues. With 4 bases removed from V and 7 bases from J, the gap between germline ends came to 15 bases. The CDR3 DNA sequence: TGTGCCAGCAGCTACTTCGGGCGGGGAAATACGCAGTATTTT. It translates to CASSYFGRGNTQYF.

The CDR3 sequence: CASSPTSSPPTGELFF. The DNA of the CDR3 is TGTGCCAGCTCACCAACAAGTTCCCCCCCCACCGGGGAGCTGTTTTTT. This rearrangement joins TRBV18 to TRBJ2-2; no clear D. This CDR3 is 16 amino acids long. Germline V gives CDR1 KGHSH, CDR2 LQKENI. The V and J ends lost 2 bases and 4 bases respectively, with 14 bases between them.

The genes are TRBV9 and TRBJ2-1; 9 nucleotides agree with TRBD1. Germline trimming cut 7 bases from V and 10 bases from J; bases unmatched to any gene: 6. Germline V gene lookup returns CDR1 SGDLS and CDR2 YYNGEE. The CDR3 has 12 residues. Here the CDR3 reads CASGGQGNEQFF. DNA for the CDR3: TGTGCCAGCGGAGGACAGGGGAACGAGCAGTTCTTC.

This rearrangement joins TRBV27 to TRBJ2-1; perhaps TRBD2 as D (6 bases). Per the germline V gene, CDR1 is MNHEY and CDR2 is SMNVEV (reference sequence). The CDR3 has 14 residues. The germline V and J ends were trimmed by 2 bases and 7 bases, with 12 bases remaining between them. CDR3 sequence: CASSLPGLPNEQFF. The CDR3 DNA sequence: TGTGCCAGCAGTTTACCGGGACTGCCTAATGAGCAGTTCTTC.

J is TRBJ2-1 and V is TRBV11-2; TRBD2 might be the D (5 bases). Germline lookup yields CDR1 SGHAT and CDR2 FQNNGV. The CDR3 has 14 residues. The germline V and J ends were trimmed by 3 bases and 5 bases, with 11 bases remaining between them. For the CDR3, the DNA is TGTGCCAGCAGCTTTAACCCGAGGGACAATGAGCAGTTCTTC. This sequence encodes CASSFNPRDNEQFF.

V usage is TRBV6-5 and J usage is TRBJ2-5; TRBD1 agrees at 8 bases. Trimming removed 7 bases from V and 7 bases from J; junction bases left unmatched: 14. The CDR3 spans 15 residues. Germline V gene data show CDR1 as MNHEY and CDR2 as SVGAGI. The CDR3 coding sequence is TGTGCCAGCAAGACCGGGACAGGCGATGGGGGGACCCAGTACTTC. Protein: CASKTGTGDGGTQYF.

The rearrangement joins TRBV7-3 to TRBJ2-1, with D possibly matching TRBD1 (6 bases). The CDR3 consists of 14 residues. V lost 4 bases to trimming and J lost 7 bases, with 14 bases between them. CDR1 is SGHTA and CDR2 is FQGTGA in the germline V gene. In DNA, the CDR3 is TGTGCCAGCAGCTCAAGAGGACAGTCTAATGAGCAGTTCTTC. Protein: CASSSRGQSNEQFF.

This rearrangement joins TRBV28 to TRBJ2-1, with 12 bases matching TRBD2. Trimming removed 4 bases from V and 8 bases from J; junction bases left unmatched: 12. The germline V gene encodes CDR1 MDHEN and CDR2 SYDVKM. The CDR3 contains 17 residues. For the CDR3, the DNA is TGTGCCAGCAGTTATCCTAGCGGGAGGGCCGGAATCGATGAGCAGTTCTTC. Protein product: CASSYPSGRAGIDEQFF. Supplemented by reference TRBV28 and TRBJ2-1, the full variable domain reads DVKVTQSSRYLVKRTGEKVFLECVQDMDHENMFWYRQDPGLGLRLIYFSYDVKMKEKGDIPEGYSVSREKKERFSLILESASTNQTSMYLCASSYPSGRAGIDEQFFGPGTRLTVL.